The 26 T cell receptor beta chains given below trace back to one sample, sequenced in a study of blood T cell repertoires in COVID-19. Measured with immunoSEQ multiplex PCR; TCRdb has only the in-frame clones, and not every one. This table holds about 160,000 clones, about four fifths found once. The sequenced sample consisted of peripheral blood. The receptor source for this set is an elderly woman with active or convalescent COVID-19.

This chain links TRBV30 with TRBJ2-1, with 7 positions matching TRBD1. Per the germline V gene, CDR1 is GTSNPN and CDR2 is SVGIG (reference sequence). The CDR3 loop spans 13 amino acids. Germline trimming cut 5 bases from V and 7 bases from J; bases unmatched to any gene: 8. The CDR3 loop is CAWAGQVGNEQFF. The CDR3 bases are TGTGCCTGGGCTGGACAGGTCGGGAATGAGCAGTTCTTC.

About this clone itself: The junction does not match germline at one end; this may be a read error. V and J are TRBV7-7 and TRBJ2-7; D perhaps matches TRBD1 (5 bases). The CDR3 has 17 residues. Germline CDR1 reads SSHAT; CDR2 reads FNYEAQ (reference sequence). The CDR3 region is CASRRNEQERKSYEQYF. DNA for the CDR3: TGTGCTAGCAGGCGAAACGAACAGGAGAGAAAGTCCTACGAGCAGTACTTC.

The rearrangement links TRBV9 to TRBJ2-2; D is possibly TRBD1 (7 bases). V lost 0 bases to trimming and J lost 3 bases, with 9 bases between them. The CDR3 length is 15 residues. Per germline, CDR1 SGDLS and CDR2 YYNGEE. CDR3 protein: CASSVAGGYTGELFF. Written as DNA, the CDR3 is TGTGCCAGCAGCGTAGCAGGGGGGTACACCGGGGAGCTGTTTTTT.

This chain uses TRBV10-2 with TRBJ2-7, with TRBD2 matching 9 bases. J gave up 1 base and V 5 bases, and 3 bases lay outside the gene matches. This CDR3 contains 14 residues. Per germline, CDR1 WSHSY and CDR2 SAAADI. DNA of the CDR3: TGCGCCAGCAGTCCTAGCGGGAATTCCTACGAGCAGTACTTC. As protein: CASSPSGNSYEQYF.

The gene calls are TRBV5-1 and TRBJ2-5; 7 bases fit TRBD1. J lost 4 bases, V lost 4 bases, and 4 bases had no gene match. The germline V gene encodes CDR1 SGHRS and CDR2 YFSETQ. CDR3 size: 13 residues. This CDR3 reads CASSTDRLETQYF. The CDR3 nucleotides are TGCGCCAGCAGCACGGACAGGCTAGAGACCCAGTACTTC. The complete variable domain, with remaining parts taken from reference TRBV5-1 and TRBJ2-5, reads KAGVTQTPRYLIKTRGQQVTLSCSPISGHRSVSWYQQTPGQGLQFLFEYFSETQRNKGNFPGRFSGRQFSNSRSEMNVSTLELGDSALYLCASSTDRLETQYFGPGTRLLVL.

The chain employs TRBV5-1 and TRBJ2-3, with 7 bases matching TRBD1. The CDR3 spans 15 residues. Germline trimming cut 3 bases from V and 2 bases from J; bases unmatched to any gene: 6. Germline-derived CDR1 and CDR2 are SGHRS and YFSETQ. The CDR3 loop reads CASSSTGYNTDTQYF. The CDR3 region has the DNA TGCGCCAGCAGCTCGACAGGGTATAACACAGATACGCAGTATTTT.

This rearrangement joins TRBV3-1 (or the pseudogene TRBV3-2) to TRBJ2-2; no reliable D call. The CDR3 extends over 15 amino acids. Trimming pared 1 base from V and 1 base from J, leaving 7 bases between. CDR1 LGHDT and CDR2 YNNKEL come from the germline V gene (reference sequence). For the CDR3, the DNA is TGTGCCAGCAGCCAAGGTCTAGGGAACACCGGGGAGCTGTTTTTT. Its protein product is CASSQGLGNTGELFF.

The chain has TRBV10-2 and TRBJ1-5, with D perhaps matching TRBD1 (6 bases). The CDR3 extends over 14 amino acids. Per the germline V gene, CDR1 is WSHSY and CDR2 is SAAADI. The V end lost 6 bases, the J end lost 4 bases, and 13 bases lay between the germline ends. CDR3 bases: TGCGCCAGCAGCCCCGGGACAAGAAATCAGCCCCAGCATTTT. Its protein is CASSPGTRNQPQHF.

The chain employs TRBV7-9 and TRBJ1-3, with a tentative D call TRBD1 (6 bases). This CDR3 is 13 amino acids long. Germline CDR1 SEHNR, CDR2 FQNEAQ (reference sequence). Trimming shortened V by 5 bases and J by 7 bases, and 12 bases separated the two germline ends. The CDR3, as DNA: TGTGCCAGCAGCCCGGGACAAACTAACACCATATATTTT. Its protein is CASSPGQTNTIYF.

This chain joins TRBV10-3 and TRBJ1-2, with 7 bases aligning to TRBD1. With V trimmed by 6 bases and J by 4 bases, 5 bases remained unmatched. Germline lookup yields CDR1 ENHRY and CDR2 SYGVKD. The CDR3 runs to 13 residues. The CDR3: CAIRQDRTYGYTF. CDR3 DNA sequence: TGTGCCATCAGGCAGGACAGGACCTATGGCTACACCTTC.

V is TRBV7-2 and J is TRBJ2-7, with D possibly being TRBD2 (5 bases). V was clipped by 5 bases and J by 4 bases, with 15 bases between them. Germline V gene sequence: CDR1 SGHTA, CDR2 FQGNSA. This CDR3 contains 14 residues. The CDR3 DNA sequence: TGTGCCAGCAGCCTAGTAGCTAGGACTTACGAGCAGTACTTC. It specifies CASSLVARTYEQYF.

The chain recombines TRBV9 with TRBJ1-4; TRBD1 aligns across 11 bases. V was clipped by 4 bases and J by 3 bases; unmatched bases: 5. Germline V gene sequence: CDR1 SGDLS, CDR2 YYNGEE. The CDR3 is made up of 16 amino acids. CDR3 residues: CASSKGQGAANEKLFF. CDR3 bases: TGTGCCAGCAGCAAAGGACAGGGGGCAGCTAATGAAAAACTGTTTTTT.

The V call is TRBV9, the J call TRBJ1-1; 7 nucleotides align to TRBD1. With V trimmed by 4 bases and J by 0 bases, 6 bases remained unmatched. The CDR3 covers 15 residues. Germline CDR1 and CDR2: SGDLS and YYNGEE. CDR3 loop: CASSPRGGMNTEAFF. CDR3 nucleotide sequence: TGTGCCAGCAGCCCCAGAGGGGGCATGAACACTGAAGCTTTCTTT. The variable domain in full, with the rest retrieved from reference TRBV9 and TRBJ1-1, is DSGVTQTPKHLITATGQRVTLRCSPRSGDLSVYWYQQSLDQGLQFLIQYYNGEERAKGNILERFSAQQFPDLHSELNLSSLELGDSALYFCASSPRGGMNTEAFFGQGTRLTVV.

V gene TRBV6-5 combines with J gene TRBJ1-5; perhaps TRBD1 as D (6 bases). The CDR3 contains 14 residues. Germline CDR1 MNHEY, CDR2 SVGAGI. The germline V and J ends were trimmed by 0 bases and 5 bases, with 8 bases remaining between them. Here the CDR3 reads CASSYSRGYQPQHF. CDR3 in DNA: TGTGCCAGCAGTTACTCCAGGGGATATCAGCCCCAGCATTTT.

Of note for this clone: Distinct nucleotide sequences in the sample also encode this CDR3. The chain joins TRBV7-3 to TRBJ2-1; 12 bases map to TRBD2. CDR3 length: 14 residues. V lost 5 bases and J lost 4; bases outside the gene matches: 0. CDR1 is SGHTA and CDR2 is FQGTGA in the germline V gene. The CDR3 sequence: CASSLAGGYNEQFF. CDR3 DNA: TGTGCCAGCAGCCTAGCGGGAGGGTACAATGAGCAGTTCTTC.

This clone showed up just once. The chain joins TRBV19 to TRBJ2-7, with 7 nucleotides matching TRBD1. V was clipped by 3 bases and J by 0 bases; unmatched bases: 5. Germline lookup yields CDR1 LNHDA and CDR2 SQIVND (reference sequence). This CDR3 contains 15 residues. CDR3 loop: CASSIQGDSSYEQYF. CDR3 DNA: TGTGCCAGTAGTATCCAGGGGGACAGCTCCTACGAGCAGTACTTC.

The rearrangement uses TRBV6-5 and TRBJ1-1; D is unresolved. Germline V gene sequence: CDR1 MNHEY, CDR2 SVGAGI. The CDR3 runs to 14 residues. Trimming left V 3 bases short and J 0 bases short, with 8 bases between. The DNA for the CDR3 is TGTGCCAGCAGTTATCAAGCAATGAACACTGAAGCTTTCTTT. Translating gives CASSYQAMNTEAFF.

This rearrangement joins TRBV19 to TRBJ2-1; TRBD1 agrees at 8 bases. V lost 5 bases to trimming and J lost 7 bases; unmatched junction nucleotides: 7. The CDR3 loop spans 14 amino acids. Germline V gene data show CDR1 as LNHDA and CDR2 as SQIVND (reference sequence). The CDR3 loop is CASSFSRGRNEQFF. CDR3 DNA: TGTGCCAGTAGTTTCAGCAGGGGGCGGAATGAGCAGTTCTTC.

This clone was detected a few times. J is TRBJ2-2 and V is TRBV19; tentatively, D is TRBD2 (5 bases). V was clipped by 9 bases and J by 4 bases, with 15 bases between them. The germline V gene has CDR1 LNHDA and CDR2 SQIVND (reference sequence). The CDR3 has 14 amino acids. The CDR3 nucleotides are TGTGCCAGCACCGAGAGGACTTTCACCGGGGAGCTGTTTTTT. Translating it yields CASTERTFTGELFF.

The genes are TRBV28 and TRBJ2-6; D is perhaps TRBD2 (7 bases). Germline assignment: CDR1 MDHEN and CDR2 SYDVKM. Trimming stripped 6 bases from V and 4 bases from J, with 10 bases between. The CDR3 sequence is 14 residues long. This chain's CDR3 is CASRRGAGANVLTF. The CDR3 coding sequence is TGTGCCAGCAGACGGGGGGCCGGGGCCAACGTCCTGACTTTC.

This sequence joins TRBV7-3 and TRBJ2-1; maybe TRBD2 (6 bases). This CDR3 is 13 amino acids long. CDR1 and CDR2 (germline): SGHTA, FQGTGA. Deletions cut 4 bases from V and 9 bases from J, with 13 bases between. CDR3 sequence reads: CASSSSTGGEQFF. The DNA of the CDR3 is TGTGCCAGCAGCTCTAGTACCGGGGGTGAGCAGTTCTTC.

The gene calls are TRBV19 and TRBJ1-1, with 7 bases identical to TRBD1. Germline CDR1 reads LNHDA; CDR2 reads SQIVND (reference sequence). The CDR3 extends over 15 amino acids. V shed 0 bases and J 12 bases; nucleotides not matched to a gene: 13. CDR3 residues: CASSIDISGGFGSFF. The CDR3 DNA is TGTGCCAGTAGTATAGATATATCAGGGGGGTTCGGGTCTTTCTTT. Based on the CDR3 plus reference TRBV19 and TRBJ1-1, the full variable domain is DGGITQSPKYLFRKEGQNVTLSCEQNLNHDAMYWYRQDPGQGLRLIYYSQIVNDFQKGDIAEGYSVSREKKESFPLTVTSAQKNPTAFYLCASSIDISGGFGSFFGQGTRLTVV.

J is TRBJ2-7 and V is TRBV11-2; maybe TRBD1 (6 bases). Trimming took off 0 bases at V and 2 bases at J, with 11 bases between the two ends. Germline V lookup: CDR1 SGHAT, CDR2 FQNNGV. The CDR3 length is 15 residues. CDR3 sequence reads: CASSLDSTGTYEQYF. DNA for the CDR3: TGTGCCAGCAGCTTAGATTCGACAGGAACCTACGAGCAGTACTTC.

The V gene is TRBV28, the J gene TRBJ1-5; D is unresolved. The CDR3 spans 16 residues. CDR1 and CDR2 (germline): MDHEN, SYDVKM. Deletions cut 6 bases from V and 4 bases from J, with 19 bases between. CDR3 loop: CASSPHPAGLNQPQHF. CDR3 nucleotides: TGTGCCAGCAGCCCCCACCCCGCAGGATTAAATCAGCCCCAGCATTTT. Looking up the rest from reference TRBV28 and TRBJ1-5 gives the full variable domain: DVKVTQSSRYLVKRTGEKVFLECVQDMDHENMFWYRQDPGLGLRLIYFSYDVKMKEKGDIPEGYSVSREKKERFSLILESASTNQTSMYLCASSPHPAGLNQPQHFGDGTRLSIL.

The chain couples TRBV7-9 to TRBJ2-3; unclear D gene. Germline loops: CDR1 SEHNR, CDR2 FQNEAQ (reference sequence). This CDR3 has 14 amino acids. V was pared by 2 bases and J by 6 bases, with 12 bases between. CDR3 region: CASSLSVAADTQYF. In DNA form, the CDR3 reads TGTGCCAGCAGCTTATCCGTGGCAGCGGATACGCAGTATTTT.

The V call is TRBV5-1, the J call TRBJ1-1; 9 bases agree with TRBD1. The CDR3 covers 16 residues. CDR1 SGHRS and CDR2 YFSETQ come from the germline V gene. V was pared by 4 bases and J by 0 bases, with 7 bases of the junction left unmatched. Written as DNA, the CDR3 is TGCGCCAGCAGCACGGGGACAGGGAGCCTGAACACTGAAGCTTTCTTT. It encodes CASSTGTGSLNTEAFF.